This TCR beta chain was retrieved from a study of read filtering for tumor transcriptome and immune sequencing. The sample holds many counts of this clonotype. This library used about 360 ng RNA and molecular barcoded adaptors spanning alpha/delta and beta/gamma chains. TCRdb processed the reads anew with MiXCR; each CDR3 protein has one entry. The data hold over 25,000 distinct CDR3 sequences, with approximately 15% observed a single time. CDR1 SGHTA and CDR2 FQGNSA come from the germline V gene. V was pared by 5 bases and J by 2 bases, with 8 bases between. The CDR3 extends over 13 amino acids. The receptor was derived from a donor over 35 with multiple myeloma. The rearrangement joins TRBV7-2 to TRBJ2-3; D unresolved. The specimen was a population of CD138-negative cells sorted from bone marrow. In DNA, the CDR3 is TGTGCCAGCAGCCCACGACTCACAGATACGCAGTATTTT. As protein: CASSPRLTDTQYF.